This T cell receptor (beta chain) was documented in a study of cytomegalovirus exposure and HLA in healthy donors. Overall study context: A previous analysis identified more than 100 million unique TCR beta sequences derived from roughly 180 million T cells. Overall study results and limits: It was reported that the classifier diagnosed cytomegalovirus status with high specificity and sensitivity in both the original and validation cohorts.

To note about this clone: Its specificity is not known.

Use of 60 Vbeta and 13 Jbeta primers characterized the PCR. Per the study methods: Around 11 million of tens of millions of unique TCR beta chains were shared, per a later count. The method was immunoSEQ multiplex PCR; TCRdb's version includes in-frame clones alone and lacks a portion of them. That table is the source of V, J and clone size, and D and trimming were worked out from the DNA. This table holds approximately 190,000 clones, 80% to 85% found once. CDR3 length: 13 residues. V was pared by 8 bases and J by 4 bases, with 11 bases between. Germline loops: CDR1 SNHLY, CDR2 FYNNEI. This TCR was sampled from a man aged 35-49 years in good health and CMV-seropositive. Input material: PBMCs. V is TRBV2 and J is TRBJ1-4; D is ambiguous. CDR3 nucleotide sequence: TGTGCCAGCGTTCACGAACTTAATGAAAAACTGTTTTTT. This gives the protein CASVHELNEKLFF.